These 3 T cell receptor beta chains share one sample of origin, sequenced in a study of blood T cell repertoires in COVID-19. Produced via immunoSEQ multiplex PCR; TCRdb's table is partial and in-frame only. The data show over 130,000 clones, 60% to 80% seen once. Sequencing input: PBMCs or T cells enriched from blood (not recorded which). These receptors all stem from a woman aged 50 to 60 who had recovered from COVID-19.

This clone came up once. The rearrangement links TRBV4-1 to TRBJ2-7, with D hard to call. Trimming removed 1 base at V and 5 bases at J, with 12 bases between. The CDR3 is 14 amino acids. Germline V gene lookup returns CDR1 MGHRA and CDR2 YSYEKL. As DNA, the CDR3 is TGCGCCAGCAGCCAAGGGTGGTCATCGGACGAGCAGTACTTC. It encodes CASSQGWSSDEQYF.

This chain links TRBV11-3 with TRBJ2-5; TRBD1 matches at 8 bases. The germline V gene encodes CDR1 SGHNT and CDR2 YENEEA. V gave up 10 bases and J gave up 3 bases; unmatched junction bases: 4. CDR3 length equals 12 residues. The chain's CDR3 is CANTDREETQYF. Here the CDR3 DNA reads TGTGCCAACACGGACAGGGAAGAGACCCAGTACTTC.

V and J are TRBV18 and TRBJ1-2, with D possibly being TRBD1 (6 bases). V lost 3 bases, J lost 2 bases, and 16 bases lay in between. Per germline, CDR1 KGHSH and CDR2 LQKENI. The CDR3 loop spans 16 amino acids. The CDR3 protein is CASSPTAGTLNYGYTF. CDR3 bases: TGTGCCAGCTCACCTACCGCCGGGACACTCAACTATGGCTACACCTTC.